This T cell receptor (beta chain) was profiled in a study of blood T cell repertoires in COVID-19. Study information: Specimens from acute and convalescent COVID-19 originated in the United States, Italy and Spain. T cells, B-cell-depleted T cells, or PBMCs supplied cDNA or gDNA.

Under the authors' procedure: Amplifying reference gene primers gave estimates of nucleated cell counts. Assay used: immunoSEQ multiplex PCR; TCRdb lists only in-frame clones, some missing. That table furnishes V, J and clone size, whereas the DNA furnished D and trimming. The data hold fewer than 110,000 clones, with 70% to 90% observed a single time. Trimming took 4 bases from V and 2 from J, leaving 6 bases between them. The germline gives CDR1 LNHNV, CDR2 YYDKDF (reference sequence). CDR3 length: 13 amino acids. The chain carries TRBV15 and TRBJ1-5, with D perhaps TRBD1 (6 bases). The sample taken for sequencing was peripheral blood. The TCR comes from a man in his fifties in a cohort sampled during active COVID-19. CDR3: CATSTGGNQPQHF. CDR3 bases: TGTGCCACCAGCACAGGGGGCAATCAGCCCCAGCATTTT.